What follows is one TCR beta chain and its context. There are 18 residues in the CDR3. Germline lookup yields CDR1 DFQATT and CDR2 SNEGSKA (reference sequence). Trimming left V 0 bases short and J 3 bases short, with 24 bases between. Alongside a J-beta primer mix, a sample-barcoded 5' primer served in a second PCR lasting about 6 to 11 cycles. TCRdb reprocessed the 5' RACE reads with MiXCR, giving one entry per CDR3 protein. The repertoire holds approximately 670,000 distinct CDR3 sequences, with around 38% as singletons. The entry originates in a study of blood T cells in healthy people across ages.

V and J are TRBV20-1 and TRBJ2-7; maybe TRBD1 (6 bases). The sequencing input was blood. The receptor was derived from a man older than 75 in good health. The DNA for the CDR3 is TGCAGTGCTAGAGATCGGATCAGTGGGGGCAGACGCTACTACGAGCAGTACTTC. Translated: CSARDRISGGRRYYEQYF.